The 13 T cell receptor beta chains listed next were all sequenced from one sample in a study of blood T cell repertoires in COVID-19. Sequencing was performed with immunoSEQ multiplex PCR; in TCRdb, only in-frame clones are kept and a portion is missing. This table has 200,000 to 250,000 clones, roughly 90% appearing once. Specimen: peripheral blood. Every receptor here comes from a woman aged 55-69 years with acute or convalescent COVID-19.

CDR3 loop: CASSFRTRVETQYF. The CDR3 DNA is TGTGCCAGCAGCTTCCGGACTCGCGTGGAGACCCAGTACTTC. This rearrangement joins TRBV11-2 to TRBJ2-5; D perhaps matches TRBD2 (5 bases). This CDR3 spans 14 amino acids. CDR1 is SGHAT, CDR2 FQNNGV, per germline. The ends were cut back, 3 bases at V and 5 bases at J, with 13 bases in the middle.

The chain recombines TRBV19 with TRBJ1-1; 11 positions agree with TRBD1. Germline-derived CDR1 and CDR2 are LNHDA and SQIVND (reference sequence). Trimming cost V 5 bases and J 3 bases; bases outside gene matches: 5. The CDR3 is 15 amino acids. The CDR3 protein is CASSRGTGGDTEAFF. For the CDR3, the DNA is TGTGCCAGTAGTCGTGGGACAGGGGGGGACACTGAAGCTTTCTTT.

The chain carries TRBV30 and TRBJ2-1; 12 nucleotides agree with TRBD2. Per germline, CDR1 GTSNPN and CDR2 SVGIG (reference sequence). Germline trimming cut 1 base from V and 0 bases from J; bases unmatched to any gene: 10. The CDR3 loop spans 19 amino acids. CDR3: CAWSGASGGARSSYNEQFF. CDR3 DNA sequence: TGTGCCTGGAGTGGGGCTAGCGGGGGGGCCCGAAGCTCCTACAATGAGCAGTTCTTC.

To note about this clone: Additional DNA sequences in this sample encode the identical CDR3. The chain carries TRBV5-1 and TRBJ1-1; D might be TRBD1 (6 bases). CDR1 is SGHRS and CDR2 is YFSETQ in the germline V gene. The CDR3 runs to 14 residues. Trimming took 2 bases from V and 1 from J, leaving 9 bases between them. This CDR3 is CASSLEQGNTEAFF. The CDR3 nucleotides are TGCGCCAGCAGCTTAGAACAGGGGAACACTGAAGCTTTCTTT.

The rearrangement links TRBV25-1 to TRBJ1-2, with TRBD1 identical over 7 bases. This CDR3 contains 14 residues. CDR1 and CDR2 (germline): MGHDK, SYGVNS. V lost 6 bases, J lost 3 bases, and 7 bases stayed unmatched. The CDR3 coding sequence is TGTGCCAGCAGCCGACAGGGATGGGACTATGGCTACACCTTC. This gives the protein CASSRQGWDYGYTF.

The chain recombines TRBV6-5 with TRBJ1-2; weak D call: TRBD1 (6 bases). The CDR3 contains 13 residues. Looked up from germline, CDR1 is MNHEY and CDR2 is SVGAGI. The ends were cut back, 7 bases at V and 4 bases at J, with 13 bases in the middle. This chain's CDR3 is CASISDRTYGYTF. CDR3 nucleotide sequence: TGTGCCAGCATCTCGGACAGAACCTATGGCTACACCTTC.

The rearrangement uses TRBV6-5 and TRBJ1-1; the D is unclear. Trimming pared 5 bases from V and 0 bases from J, leaving 7 bases between. The CDR3 spans 13 residues. Germline V gives CDR1 MNHEY, CDR2 SVGAGI. The CDR3 region is CASSQDMNTEAFF. CDR3 coding DNA: TGTGCCAGCAGTCAGGATATGAACACTGAAGCTTTCTTT.

The chain combines TRBV5-5 with TRBJ1-2; 7 positions agree with TRBD1. This CDR3 spans 14 amino acids. After removal of 4 bases from V and 7 bases from J, the junction contained 10 bases not matched to a gene. Germline V CDR1 and CDR2: SGHKS, YYEKEE (reference sequence). The CDR3 DNA follows: TGTGCCAGCAGCCCTGGACAGGACCCTAGTGGCTACACCTTC. Translated, it gives CASSPGQDPSGYTF. The full variable domain, completed using reference TRBV5-5 and TRBJ1-2, is DAGVTQSPTHLIKTRGQQVTLRCSPISGHKSVSWYQQVLGQGPQFIFQYYEKEERGRGNFPDRFSARQFPNYSSELNVNALLLGDSALYLCASSPGQDPSGYTFGSGTRLTVV.

The genes are TRBV19 and TRBJ1-1; the match to TRBD1 covers 8 bases. Trimming removed 4 bases from V and 4 bases from J; junction bases left unmatched: 5. Germline lookup yields CDR1 LNHDA and CDR2 SQIVND (reference sequence). The CDR3 totals 14 residues. The CDR3 sequence is CASSTQGAGTEAFF. The CDR3 region has the DNA TGTGCCAGTAGTACTCAGGGGGCTGGCACTGAAGCTTTCTTT.

The J gene is TRBJ1-1, the V gene TRBV7-6; TRBD1 is a possible D gene (5 bases). Deletions cut 5 bases from V and 1 base from J, with 11 bases between. This CDR3 has 14 residues. Germline CDR1 SGHVS, CDR2 FNYEAQ. The CDR3 reads CASSQRGTNTEAFF. The CDR3 coding sequence is TGTGCCAGCAGCCAAAGGGGCACGAACACTGAAGCTTTCTTT.

J is TRBJ2-7 and V is TRBV5-5; 7 positions match TRBD1. The length of the CDR3 is 14 residues. V lost 0 bases, J lost 2 bases, and 2 bases stayed unmatched. The germline V gene has CDR1 SGHKS and CDR2 YYEKEE (reference sequence). The CDR3 nucleotides read TGTGCCAGCAGCTTGGTGGACAGGACCTACGAGCAGTACTTC. This translates into CASSLVDRTYEQYF.

The rearrangement links TRBV30 to TRBJ2-7; 11 bases match TRBD1. The V gene end was trimmed by 5 bases and the J gene end by 1 base; junction bases not matched to a gene: 1. The CDR3 extends over 13 amino acids. Germline V gene sequence: CDR1 GTSNPN, CDR2 SVGIG (reference sequence). The chain's CDR3 is CAWGTGGSYEQYF. CDR3 DNA: TGTGCCTGGGGGACAGGGGGATCCTACGAGCAGTACTTC.

The chain links TRBV7-9 to TRBJ2-7; 8 positions match TRBD2. The CDR3 consists of 14 residues. Trimming at V came to 3 bases and at J to 4 bases, leaving 5 bases not matched to a gene. Germline V gene data show CDR1 as SEHNR and CDR2 as FQNEAQ (reference sequence). As DNA, the CDR3 is TGTGCCAGCAGCTTCACTAGCGGCAAGTACGAGCAGTACTTC. Translated: CASSFTSGKYEQYF.